This T cell receptor (beta chain) was sequenced during a study of OX40 agonist ivuxolimab in advanced cancers. Study-level background: Hepatocellular carcinoma, melanoma, renal cell or head and neck cancer affected the dose-escalation patients.

The CDR3 runs 11 residues. From germline, CDR1 is MDHEN and CDR2 SYDVKM. Trimming removed 5 bases at V and 4 bases at J, with 5 bases between. The data were produced by immunoSEQ multiplex PCR, yet TCRdb's version contains in-frame clones alone and is incomplete. This table has 55,000 to 70,000 clones, over 70% appearing once. The sample holds a few counts of this clone. The clonotype originates from an adult with an advanced solid tumor such as melanoma, head and neck, liver or kidney cancer. The chain has TRBV28 and TRBJ2-5, with TRBD2 as a possible D gene (5 bases). This specimen was CD4+ or CD8+ T cells sorted from blood, taken in a trial of the OX40 agonist ivuxolimab. CDR3 nucleotide sequence: TGTGCCAGCAGTCGGGGAGAGACCCAGTACTTC. Its protein product is CASSRGETQYF.